Below, 22 T cell receptor beta chains from the same sample are listed, as sequenced in a study of T cells in pancreatic ductal adenocarcinoma. Sequencing was performed with immunoSEQ multiplex PCR; in TCRdb, only in-frame clones are kept and a portion is missing. The repertoire holds over 15,000 clones, around 91% seen once, with approximately 15% in the top ten. Surgery without prior neoadjuvant therapy was the treatment of the selected pancreatic ductal adenocarcinoma patients. Sequencing used PBMCs. All receptors derive from a human donor with pancreatic ductal adenocarcinoma.

This rearrangement joins TRBV28 to TRBJ1-2; D unresolved. Germline values: CDR1 MDHEN, CDR2 SYDVKM. CDR3 length equals 13 residues. Trimming shortened V by 5 bases and J by 2 bases, and 9 bases separated the two germline ends. CDR3 region: CASSVPENYGYTF. In nucleotides, the CDR3 is TGTGCCAGCAGTGTCCCGGAAAACTATGGCTACACCTTC.

The CDR3 here is CANRAGGPSSEQFF. As DNA, the CDR3 is TGTGCCAACCGAGCGGGAGGGCCGTCGAGTGAGCAGTTCTTC. V usage is TRBV6-1 and J usage is TRBJ2-1; 10 bases are a match to TRBD2. V lost 10 bases, J lost 9 bases, and 12 bases stayed unmatched. Germline CDR1 is MNHNS and CDR2 is SASEGT. The CDR3 covers 14 residues.

The chain joins TRBV28 to TRBJ2-7; D not resolved. Trimming cost V 4 bases and J 6 bases, with 10 bases left between them. The CDR3 sequence is 12 residues long. CDR1 is MDHEN and CDR2 is SYDVKM in the germline V gene. CDR3 in DNA: TGTGCCAGCAGTTCTTTGCATGGCGAGCAGTACTTC. Residues: CASSSLHGEQYF.

V is TRBV7-8 and J is TRBJ1-5, with 7 bases lining up with TRBD1. The CDR3 length is 15 residues. The V gene end was trimmed by 3 bases and the J gene end by 1 base; junction bases not matched to a gene: 3. Germline V lookup: CDR1 SGHVS, CDR2 FQNEAQ. The CDR3 nucleotides read TGTGCCAGCAGCTTTCCAGGGGGAAGCAATCAGCCCCAGCATTTT. Protein: CASSFPGGSNQPQHF.

The chain has TRBV5-6 and TRBJ2-7; 9 bases agree with TRBD1. Germline-derived CDR1 and CDR2 are SGHDT and YYEEEE. The V segment lost 0 bases and the J segment 0 bases; nucleotides outside the gene matches: 1. The CDR3 sequence is 15 residues long. CDR3 region: CASSLVQGASYEQYF. In nucleotides, the CDR3 is TGTGCCAGCAGCTTGGTACAGGGGGCCTCCTACGAGCAGTACTTC.

The chain employs TRBV9 and TRBJ2-5; 10 nucleotides match TRBD1. Germline V gives CDR1 SGDLS, CDR2 YYNGEE. The CDR3 covers 17 residues. V was pared by 4 bases and J by 2 bases, with 11 bases of the junction left unmatched. CDR3 loop: CASSPYSGTGAQETQYF. The CDR3 DNA follows: TGTGCCAGCAGCCCTTACTCCGGGACAGGGGCACAAGAGACCCAGTACTTC.

Only one count was recorded for this clone. The gene calls are TRBV30 and TRBJ1-5; 10 bases align to TRBD1. Germline trimming cut 4 bases from V and 3 bases from J; bases unmatched to any gene: 6. Per the germline V gene, CDR1 is GTSNPN and CDR2 is SVGIG (reference sequence). This CDR3 contains 15 residues. CDR3 coding DNA: TGTGCCTGGATTTCCCGACAGGGGGCCAATCAGCCCCAGCATTTT. This gives the protein CAWISRQGANQPQHF.

In nucleotides, the CDR3 is TGTGCCAGCAGCTCGGGACTAGCGGGAGTAGACTACAATGAGCAGTTCTTC. Translation gives CASSSGLAGVDYNEQFF. The rearrangement uses TRBV7-9 and TRBJ2-1; TRBD2 aligns across 14 bases. This CDR3 has 17 amino acids. Germline lookup yields CDR1 SEHNR and CDR2 FQNEAQ (reference sequence). V gave up 4 bases and J gave up 3 bases; unmatched junction bases: 5.

The rearrangement uses TRBV7-8 and TRBJ2-5; TRBD1 might be the D (5 bases). Germline V gene lookup returns CDR1 SGHVS and CDR2 FQNEAQ. V lost 2 bases and J 0 bases, leaving 19 bases between the germline ends. The CDR3 runs 18 residues. The CDR3 here is CASSLIYGVEGDQETQYF. The CDR3 DNA follows: TGTGCCAGCAGCTTAATTTATGGAGTGGAAGGGGACCAAGAGACCCAGTACTTC.

The V call is TRBV5-1, the J call TRBJ1-1; tentative D call: TRBD1 (6 bases). Germline values: CDR1 SGHRS, CDR2 YFSETQ. CDR3 length: 14 amino acids. V lost 7 bases to trimming and J lost 5 bases, with 18 bases between them. The CDR3 DNA sequence: TGCGCCAGCGGAACAGGGCAGGGAAATACTGAAGCTTTCTTT. Its translation: CASGTGQGNTEAFF.

The V call is TRBV5-4, the J call TRBJ2-5; possibly TRBD2 for D (5 bases). V was clipped by 4 bases and J by 5 bases, with 12 bases between them. This CDR3 has 13 amino acids. Germline CDR1 is SGHNT and CDR2 is YYREEE (reference sequence). The CDR3 here is CASSTSSYETQYF. CDR3 DNA: TGTGCCAGCAGCACTTCTAGCTACGAGACCCAGTACTTC.

The chain recombines TRBV9 with TRBJ2-6; possible D gene TRBD2, 5 bases. The V end lost 2 bases, the J end lost 5 bases, and 8 bases lay between the germline ends. The V gene's germline CDR1 is SGDLS and CDR2 YYNGEE. The CDR3 runs to 14 residues. The CDR3 loop is CASSVAGRANVLTF. For the CDR3, the DNA is TGTGCCAGCAGCGTGGCCGGGAGGGCCAACGTCCTGACTTTC.

This clone was found once. The CDR3 nucleotides are TGTGCCTGGACCAGCGGGATAGGATACAATGAGCAGTTCTTC. It yields the protein CAWTSGIGYNEQFF. The V and J genes are TRBV30 and TRBJ2-1, with TRBD2 matching over 7 bases. J gave up 4 bases and V 4 bases, and 7 bases lay outside the gene matches. CDR3 length: 14 residues. Per germline, CDR1 GTSNPN and CDR2 SVGIG (reference sequence).

The chain uses TRBV30 and TRBJ2-7; D possibly matches TRBD1 or TRBD2 (5 bases each). In germline, CDR1 is GTSNPN, CDR2 SVGIG (reference sequence). This CDR3 comprises 14 residues. V lost 4 bases and J lost 0, with 13 bases in between. CDR3: CAWTRDRSSYEQYF. The CDR3 region has the DNA TGTGCCTGGACCCGGGACCGAAGCTCCTACGAGCAGTACTTC.

The chain joins TRBV28 to TRBJ2-1; D not resolved. Trimming removed 5 bases at V and 4 bases at J, with 21 bases between. Germline lookup yields CDR1 MDHEN and CDR2 SYDVKM. The CDR3 length is 17 residues. CDR3 DNA: TGTGCCAGCAGTCCCAACCCCGGCCAGGAGAAGTACAATGAGCAGTTCTTC. Its translation: CASSPNPGQEKYNEQFF.

This rearrangement joins TRBV4-2 to TRBJ1-2, with D perhaps TRBD1 (5 bases). Trimming pared 2 bases from V and 8 bases from J, leaving 15 bases between. Germline lookup yields CDR1 LGHNA and CDR2 YNFKEQ. The CDR3 is made up of 14 amino acids. CDR3 coding DNA: TGTGCCAGCAGCCAACCCGAGGGGCGTCGAGGCTACACCTTC. Its translation: CASSQPEGRRGYTF.

The V gene is TRBV6-5, the J gene TRBJ1-4; D is ambiguous. This CDR3 comprises 13 residues. Trimming left V 7 bases short and J 8 bases short, with 14 bases between. The germline gives CDR1 MNHEY, CDR2 SVGAGI. In nucleotides, the CDR3 is TGTGCCAGCATGGCGGACGGGCGCGAAAAACTGTTTTTT. Translation gives CASMADGREKLFF.

The chain couples TRBV30 to TRBJ2-5, with TRBD1 matching over 7 bases. The ends lost 0 bases at V and 5 bases at J; junction bases unmatched: 9. There are 15 residues in the CDR3. The germline gives CDR1 GTSNPN, CDR2 SVGIG (reference sequence). CDR3 loop: CAWSVQRGPGETQYF. DNA of the CDR3: TGTGCCTGGAGTGTACAGAGGGGGCCGGGGGAGACCCAGTACTTC.

This chain uses TRBV18 with TRBJ2-5; TRBD1 agrees at 7 bases. The germline CDR1 and CDR2 sequences are KGHSH and LQKENI. The CDR3 loop spans 15 amino acids. Trimming took 5 bases from V and 4 from J; bases not matched to a gene: 10. The CDR3 is CASSTRQGFGETQYF. The CDR3 DNA reads TGTGCCAGCTCAACCAGACAGGGATTTGGAGAGACCCAGTACTTC.

The CDR3 loop is CASSLAAGPFSSTYNSPLHF. CDR3 in DNA: TGTGCCAGCAGCTTGGCCGCCGGCCCTTTCTCCAGTACTTATAATTCACCCCTCCACTTT. The chain uses TRBV5-5 and TRBJ1-6, with D unresolved. V was shortened by 0 bases and J by 4 bases, with 23 bases between the two germline ends. Germline assignment: CDR1 SGHKS and CDR2 YYEKEE (reference sequence). CDR3 length: 20 amino acids.

The V gene is TRBV16, the J gene TRBJ1-4; D unclear. From germline, CDR1 is KGHSY and CDR2 FQNENV. The CDR3 totals 16 residues. Trimming removed 0 bases at V and 5 bases at J, with 13 bases between. For the CDR3, the DNA is TGTGCCAGCAGCCAATCAATCGGGTCGGGGAATGAAAAACTGTTTTTT. Translation: CASSQSIGSGNEKLFF.

This chain joins TRBV28 and TRBJ1-2; D gene unclear. This CDR3 is built from 16 residues. Germline assignment: CDR1 MDHEN and CDR2 SYDVKM. The V gene lost 6 bases and the J gene lost 5 bases, with 22 bases spanning the gap. CDR3 loop: CASSPPVVTTYYGYTF. The DNA of the CDR3 is TGTGCCAGCAGCCCCCCCGTCGTAACGACTTATTATGGCTACACCTTC.